Included here is one T cell receptor beta chain sequence, with context. Per germline, CDR1 SGHVS and CDR2 FNYEAQ. V lost 8 bases and J lost 2, with 4 bases in between. This CDR3 contains 11 residues. Profiling that covered TCR beta VDJ and CDR3 relied on genomic DNA as its template. TCRdb re-called the reads with MiXCR, one entry per CDR3 protein. Seen here are over 150,000 distinct CDR3 sequences, 52% observed once, and the top ten hold roughly 12%. Whoever was chosen for sequencing had shown CD8+CD57+ cell expansion by flow cytometry. The sample is drawn from a study of CD8+CD57+ T cells in acquired aplastic anemia.

This receptor was taken from a human donor with aplastic anemia. The V and J genes are TRBV7-6 and TRBJ2-1; D gene uncertain. The sample taken for sequencing was sorted CD4+, CD8+, or CD8+CD57+ T cells (not recorded which) from PBMCs. The CDR3 is CASRPYNEQFF. CDR3 DNA sequence: TGTGCCAGCCGTCCCTACAATGAGCAGTTCTTC.